This T cell receptor (beta chain) was found in a study of blood T cell repertoires in COVID-19 (dated by TCRdb to the early 2020s). Background for the entire study: Collaborator samples came from the United States, Italy and Spain and covered acute and convalescent phases of COVID-19. The material from the prospective study consisted of cDNA or gDNA derived from T cells, B-cell-depleted T cells, or PBMCs. Deeply sampled blood TCRbeta repertoires from subjects exposed to, actively infected with, or recovered from COVID-19 were included in the dataset. The repertoires were released in a freely available public database intended as a resource for research on the immune response to SARS-CoV-2. The samples were drawn from the first 160 participants of the ongoing ImmuneRACE study and from 1,254 subjects provided by 6 global collaborators. The sample metadata nearly always contained a de-identified subject ID, COVID-19 status, age in years and sex. Where HLA class I and class II types were available, the types were taken from metadata supplied by the sample provider, not from assay-based typing.

TCRbeta CDR3 regions were amplified from genomic DNA by means of the immunoSEQ Assay, a bias-controlled multiplex PCR. The authors' pipeline ran thus. The number of nucleated cells in each sample was estimated by amplification of reference gene primers within the assay. Sequence reads were collapsed and filtered to measure the absolute abundance of every unique TCRbeta CDR3 rearrangement. For each sample, productive Simpson clonality was calculated as the square root of Simpson's diversity index over productive rearrangements. This is the immuneACCESS table as TCRdb keeps it, with only in-frame sequences that have V and J called. A part of the clones is gone; compared with another copy, unresolved V genes explain less than half, and the rest is unexplained. V and J calls and clone size are those listed in that table; D and trimming were worked out from the DNA. Within this sample are under 250,000 clones, with 85% of them counted one time only. 2.4% of the sample comes from the top ten.

Looking up the germline V gene yields CDR1 SGHTA and CDR2 FQGNSA. V is trimmed back by 2 bases and J by 5 bases, and the junction contains 6 bases that no gene match accounts for. Spanning cysteine to phenylalanine, the CDR3 consists of 16 amino acids. The retained sequence is limited to the CDR3, 48 bases, with the frame set at the first base. Study-level results and caveats: Clinical and demographic metadata were provided uncurated, with the amount varying by source and participant.

One collaborating source in Seattle enrolled patients during active infection and followed them longitudinally through the course of disease. The collaborating institutions used their own protocols to collect whole blood in K2EDTA tubes. For TCRbeta analysis, collaborators shipped samples as frozen whole blood, isolated PBMCs, or DNA extracted from either of those sample types. Points on this clone: Its specific antigen is unknown. One base away there is no much larger clone; base qualities are not given.

The chain joins TRBV7-2 to TRBJ2-1; TRBD2 agrees with 10 junctional bases. The TCR comes from a woman between 65 and 79 years old with COVID-19, enrolled during active disease. Sequencing used peripheral blood. The CDR3 protein is CASSLLSSGGHNEQFF. The DNA is as follows: TGTGCCAGCAGCTTACTATCTAGCGGGGGACACAATGAGCAGTTCTTC.